This T cell receptor beta chain was captured by sequencing in a study of T cell responses to AZD1222 COVID-19 vaccine. V gave up 3 bases and J gave up 4 bases, with 5 bases separating them. The CDR3 totals 12 residues. TCRdb keeps only in-frame clones here, not all; method: immunoSEQ multiplex PCR. The sample contains about 140,000 clones, 70% to 90% of which appear only once. The sample in question was peripheral blood, obtained 28 days after the second dose of the MenACWY control vaccine. This TCR was sampled from an adult who received the MenACWY meningococcal vaccine as a control. V gene TRBV12-3 or TRBV12-4 combines with J gene TRBJ2-3; D uncertain. Here the CDR3 DNA reads TGTGCCAGCAGTTTCCGCCCAGATACGCAGTATTTT. Its translation: CASSFRPDTQYF.